Below are 8 T cell receptor beta chains sequenced from a single sample in a study of patients and donors after allogeneic stem cell transplantation (TCRdb year 2020). The library was made by RT-PCR. TCRdb names NextSeq 550 as the instrument used. TCRdb passed the public sequencing reads through fastp at Q25 and MiXCR, retaining productive beta sequences. Rows matching on CDR3 protein sequence are summarized as one entry with the most common DNA and genes. A total of about 210,000 distinct CDR3 sequences appear in this sample, about 37% of them only once. Of the sample, approximately 10% is held by the ten largest clones. Sequencing was performed on blood, either unsorted or a sorted T cell fraction (not recorded which). The source is a human donor who was either an allogeneic HSCT recipient or a stem cell or donor lymphocyte infusion donor (not recorded which). It is not recorded whose cells these are; they may come from a transplant donor.

This clonotype was seen more than once but under ten times. V and J are TRBV10-3 and TRBJ1-2; a weak D match, TRBD1 (6 bases). The CDR3 is 13 residues long. Looked up from germline, CDR1 is ENHRY and CDR2 is SYGVKD. V was shortened by 2 bases and J by 2 bases, with 6 bases between the two germline ends. The CDR3 spells CAISEGQNYGYTF. In DNA form, the CDR3 reads TGTGCCATCAGTGAGGGACAGAACTATGGCTACACCTTC.

This sequence joins TRBV20-1 and TRBJ1-1; D might be TRBD1 (6 bases). Germline CDR1 is DFQATT and CDR2 is SNEGSKA (reference sequence). The CDR3 is 13 amino acids. V was cut by 7 bases and J by 2 bases, with 14 bases left in between. The CDR3 DNA reads TGCAGTGACATAGGGGGTATTAACACTGAAGCTTTCTTT. Protein sequence: CSDIGGINTEAFF.

This clonotype showed up just a few times. This chain uses TRBV6-5 with TRBJ1-5, with 9 bases that match TRBD1. Germline CDR1 and CDR2: MNHEY and SVGAGI. This CDR3 region has 15 residues. Trimming removed 8 bases from V and 3 bases from J; junction bases left unmatched: 8. The CDR3 loop is CASGRDRAANQPQHF. The CDR3 DNA reads TGTGCCAGCGGTAGGGACAGGGCGGCCAATCAGCCCCAGCATTTT.

The chain uses TRBV5-1 and TRBJ1-5; D call uncertain. The ends were cut back, 1 base at V and 4 bases at J, with 9 bases in the middle. CDR1 and CDR2 from the germline V gene are SGHRS and YFSETQ. CDR3 length equals 14 residues. DNA of the CDR3: TGCGCCAGCAGCTTGCACGGGAGTAATCAGCCCCAGCATTTT. This sequence encodes CASSLHGSNQPQHF.

The V gene is TRBV7-9, the J gene TRBJ1-4; D may be TRBD1 (5 bases). The length of the CDR3 is 16 residues. Trimming stripped 0 bases from V and 0 bases from J, with 8 bases between. Germline V gene data show CDR1 as SEHNR and CDR2 as FQNEAQ (reference sequence). The CDR3 coding sequence is TGTGCCAGCAGCTTAGCGTTGGGGGCAACTAATGAAAAACTGTTTTTT. Translated: CASSLALGATNEKLFF.

This clonotype was found a few times. The chain couples TRBV28 to TRBJ1-2; D is unclear. Trimming took off 2 bases at V and 5 bases at J, with 18 bases between the two ends. Per germline, CDR1 MDHEN and CDR2 SYDVKM. The CDR3 covers 16 residues. CDR3 sequence reads: CASSLVQGPTKYGYTF. CDR3 sequence (DNA): TGTGCCAGCAGTTTAGTTCAAGGGCCGACGAAATATGGCTACACCTTC.

The V call is TRBV7-2, the J call TRBJ1-1, with D unresolved. Germline-derived CDR1 and CDR2 are SGHTA and FQGNSA. The CDR3 has 14 amino acids. V was trimmed by 0 bases and J by 7 bases, leaving 12 bases between them. The CDR3 DNA is TGTGCCAGCAGCTTAGCGTGGCAGGCCGTTGAAGCTTTCTTT. Protein sequence: CASSLAWQAVEAFF.

This clonotype has a handful of counts. The genes are TRBV7-6 and TRBJ1-5; the match to TRBD1 covers 8 bases. CDR1 and CDR2 from the germline V gene are SGHVS and FNYEAQ. The V gene end was trimmed by 5 bases and the J gene end by 6 bases; junction bases not matched to a gene: 9. CDR3 length: 15 amino acids. CDR3 DNA sequence: TGTGCCAGCAGCGACGGGACAGGTTTCGCTCAGCCCCAGCATTTT. Translating gives CASSDGTGFAQPQHF.